The rows below give T cell receptor beta chains drawn from one sample of a study of neurological immune-mediated disorders. TCRdb passed the 5' RACE reads through MiXCR, listing each CDR3 protein once. The data contain 65,000 to 95,000 distinct CDR3 sequences, almost 6% of them singletons. Sequencing input: PBMCs. The receptor source for this set is a woman aged 60-75 years with multiple sclerosis. The CDR3 runs from the conserved cysteine through the conserved F or W.

TRBV7-2 CASSLDGTGVSYEQYF
TRBV20-1 CSTRRTGNLLAKNIQYF
TRBV7-2 CASSLGGAPNEKLFF
TRBV28 CANGGTNTGELFF
TRBV20-1 CSARDAGVNYGYTF
TRBV5-1 CASSLPLQETQYF
TRBV14 CASSQVHREINTIYF
TRBV5-1 CASSTRTGGDLETQYF
TRBV20-1 CSARRQETYNEQFF
TRBV5-5 CASSPERGRTSAQFF
TRBV6-5 CASSYSLQDTEAFF
TRBV6-1 CASTTEQTNTGELFF
TRBV3-1 CASSPREGGNNEQFF
TRBV11-2 CASSQTGGKNIQYF
TRBV5-1 CASLRTGVETGELFF